The TCR beta chain under discussion was sequenced for a study of CD8 T cells in ankylosing spondylitis. Trimming removed 2 bases at V and 2 bases at J, with 10 bases between. Germline V gene lookup returns CDR1 MNHEY and CDR2 SVGAGI. The CDR3 is made up of 14 amino acids. Study-level results: Ankylosing spondylitis blood appeared to be characterized by a TCR beta motif of several highly homologous variants.

TCRdb re-derived calls from the 5' RACE reads in MiXCR, one entry per CDR3 protein. The sample has 750,000 to 850,000 distinct CDR3 sequences, 10% to 15% seen once; the top ten hold under 0.6%. Turning to this clonotype: Its antigen remains unidentified.

This sequence was found in a male donor with ankylosing spondylitis. Input material: blood, either unsorted or a sorted T cell fraction (not recorded which). The chain couples TRBV6-5 to TRBJ2-7, with a weak D call TRBD2 (5 bases). CDR3 amino acids: CASSYPGSPYEQYF. CDR3 bases: TGTGCCAGCAGTTACCCGGGAAGTCCCTACGAGCAGTACTTC.